The 29 T cell receptor beta chains below all came from one sample that was sequenced in a study of blood T cell repertoires in COVID-19. Generated by immunoSEQ multiplex PCR, the TCRdb table keeps only in-frame clones and is missing some. This table has about 270,000 clones, 65% to 90% appearing once. What was sequenced was peripheral blood. These receptor sequences come from a human donor in a cohort sampled during active COVID-19.

This rearrangement joins TRBV7-2 to TRBJ1-5; D might be TRBD1 (5 bases). Trimming cost V 3 bases and J 4 bases, with 13 bases left between them. The length of the CDR3 is 15 residues. Germline V CDR1 and CDR2: SGHTA, FQGNSA. CDR3 nucleotides: TGTGCCAGCAGCTTTTCGGGCAGGGCAAATCAGCCCCAGCATTTT. Its protein product is CASSFSGRANQPQHF. Full variable domain (outside the CDR3, taken from reference TRBV7-2 and TRBJ1-5): GAGVSQSPSNKVTEKGKDVELRCDPISGHTALYWYRQSLGQGLEFLIYFQGNSAPDKSGLPSDRFSAERTGGSVSTLTIQRTQQEDSAVYLCASSFSGRANQPQHFGDGTRLSIL.

The chain uses TRBV13 and TRBJ2-5; 13 bases are shared with TRBD2. The CDR3 spans 15 residues. The junction had 4 bases not matched to a gene; V was cut back by 5 bases and J by 4 bases. Germline loops: CDR1 PRHDT, CDR2 FYEKMQ (reference sequence). For the CDR3, the DNA is TGTGCCAGCAGCCCCCGACTAGCGGGAGGAGAGACCCAGTACTTC. Translation: CASSPRLAGGETQYF.

The chain joins TRBV29-1 to TRBJ1-5; D unclear. This CDR3 is built from 13 residues. CDR1 and CDR2 from the germline V gene are SQVTM and ANQGSEA. This CDR3 reads CSVGEGSNQPQHF. The CDR3 DNA follows: TGCAGTGTCGGGGAGGGTAGCAATCAGCCCCAGCATTTT.

The V call is TRBV20-1, the J call TRBJ2-7, with TRBD2 as a possible D gene (6 bases). Germline V gene lookup returns CDR1 DFQATT and CDR2 SNEGSKA (reference sequence). CDR3 size: 11 residues. V gave up 6 bases and J gave up 1 base, with 7 bases separating them. DNA for the CDR3: TGCAGTGCACGGGGGTCCTACGAGCAGTACTTC. Its translation: CSARGSYEQYF.

V gene TRBV5-4 combines with J gene TRBJ2-1; TRBD2 aligns across 7 bases. The length of the CDR3 is 15 residues. The germline V gene has CDR1 SGHNT and CDR2 YYREEE (reference sequence). The V segment lost 2 bases and the J segment 7 bases; nucleotides outside the gene matches: 9. DNA of the CDR3: TGTGCCAGCAGCTTCGGGGGGAGGGCCCAGAATGAGCAGTTCTTC. Its protein is CASSFGGRAQNEQFF.

A note on this clone: This CDR3 is also generated by other DNA sequences in the sample. V and J are TRBV18 and TRBJ1-4, with TRBD1 matching over 9 bases. Looked up from germline, CDR1 is KGHSH and CDR2 is LQKENI. Trimming took 4 bases from V and 5 from J; bases not matched to a gene: 2. This CDR3 contains 14 residues. The CDR3 DNA reads as TGTGCCAGCTCACTGGGACAGGGAAATGAAAAACTGTTTTTT. Protein product: CASSLGQGNEKLFF.

This rearrangement joins TRBV3-1 (or the pseudogene TRBV3-2) to TRBJ1-2; no definite D call. The CDR3 contains 13 residues. Germline loops: CDR1 LGHDT, CDR2 YNNKEL (reference sequence). The V end lost 1 base, the J end lost 4 bases, and 7 bases lay between the germline ends. CDR3 region: CASSQGSIYGYTF. CDR3 bases: TGTGCCAGCAGCCAAGGGTCTATCTATGGCTACACCTTC.

The chain combines TRBV18 with TRBJ2-3; 11 nucleotides match TRBD2. This CDR3 comprises 18 residues. Germline CDR1 reads KGHSH; CDR2 reads LQKENI. After removal of 4 bases from V and 14 bases from J, the junction contained 23 bases not matched to a gene. The DNA of the CDR3 is TGTGCCAGCTCACTACGAGGGACTAGCGGTCTAGCACAGATAACATCGTATTTT. Translation: CASSLRGTSGLAQITSYF.

In the case of this clone: At one boundary the junction diverges from the germline segment, which might be a read error. The chain combines TRBV6-1 with TRBJ1-2; a possible D gene is TRBD1 (6 bases). The germline gives CDR1 MNHNS, CDR2 SASEGT. This CDR3 region has 14 residues. CDR3 sequence reads: CASSEDRRFYGYTF. The CDR3 DNA reads as TGTGCCAGCAGCGAAGACAGGAGATTCTATGGCTACACCTTC.

This clone was seen only once. V and J are TRBV19 and TRBJ2-1, with TRBD2 identical over 7 bases. V was clipped by 8 bases and J by 5 bases; unmatched bases: 9. CDR1 and CDR2 (germline): LNHDA, SQIVND (reference sequence). The CDR3 loop spans 14 amino acids. For the CDR3, the DNA is TGTGCCAGTCAGCGGCGGGAGCCCCACAATGAGCAGTTCTTC. Its protein is CASQRREPHNEQFF. Looking up the rest from reference TRBV19 and TRBJ2-1 gives the full variable domain: DGGITQSPKYLFRKEGQNVTLSCEQNLNHDAMYWYRQDPGQGLRLIYYSQIVNDFQKGDIAEGYSVSREKKESFPLTVTSAQKNPTAFYLCASQRREPHNEQFFGPGTRLTVL.

In its sample, this clone was seen a few times. This chain uses TRBV18 with TRBJ1-1; the D is unclear. Germline V gives CDR1 KGHSH, CDR2 LQKENI. With 2 bases removed from V and 1 base from J, the gap between germline ends came to 8 bases. The CDR3 is 14 residues long. CDR3 loop: CASSPSMRNTEAFF. CDR3 bases: TGTGCCAGCTCACCAAGTATGAGGAACACTGAAGCTTTCTTT.

V usage is TRBV19 and J usage is TRBJ2-5; D might be TRBD1 (6 bases). CDR3 length: 13 amino acids. Deletions cut 6 bases from V and 4 bases from J, with 12 bases between. Germline CDR1 reads LNHDA; CDR2 reads SQIVND (reference sequence). Here the CDR3 reads CASRQGGRETQYF. The DNA for the CDR3 is TGTGCCAGTAGACAGGGTGGGCGAGAGACCCAGTACTTC.

The chain employs TRBV28 and TRBJ2-4; 8 positions match TRBD2. From germline, CDR1 is MDHEN and CDR2 SYDVKM. After removal of 5 bases from V and 8 bases from J, the junction contained 11 bases not matched to a gene. The length of the CDR3 is 15 residues. The DNA for the CDR3 is TGTGCCAGCAGTGAAACCGGGACTAGAGAGGACATTCAGTACTTC. It codes for CASSETGTREDIQYF.

This clone came up a few times. V is TRBV6-2 or TRBV6-3 and J is TRBJ2-3, with a possible D match to TRBD1 (6 bases). CDR1 is MNHEY, CDR2 SVGEGT, per germline. CDR3 length: 14 residues. Deletions cut 6 bases from V and 2 bases from J, with 12 bases between. CDR3 coding DNA: TGTGCCAGCAGCCCCAGGGGATCCACAGATACGCAGTATTTT. This sequence encodes CASSPRGSTDTQYF.

The chain combines TRBV30 with TRBJ2-3; 7 bases align to TRBD1. The CDR3 consists of 15 residues. Germline loops: CDR1 GTSNPN, CDR2 SVGIG (reference sequence). Trimming at V came to 2 bases and at J to 0 bases, leaving 5 bases not matched to a gene. For the CDR3, the DNA is TGTGCCTGGAGTAAGGGACAGACTAGCACAGATACGCAGTATTTT. It encodes CAWSKGQTSTDTQYF.

J is TRBJ2-1 and V is TRBV7-6; 10 bases are a match to TRBD2. Losses at the gene ends were 3 bases for V and 4 bases for J; bases not matched to a gene: 12. This CDR3 is 18 amino acids long. Germline V lookup: CDR1 SGHVS, CDR2 FNYEAQ. The CDR3 is CASSFGASGSLGYNEQFF. The CDR3 DNA reads as TGTGCCAGCAGCTTTGGCGCTAGCGGGAGTTTGGGTTACAATGAGCAGTTCTTC.

Concerning this clone: At the DNA level, this CDR3 is encoded by other sequences in the same sample as well. The chain has TRBV18 and TRBJ2-7, with 8 bases matching TRBD1. V lost 3 bases and J lost 7; bases outside the gene matches: 8. The CDR3 spans 14 residues. The germline V gene has CDR1 KGHSH and CDR2 LQKENI. In DNA form, the CDR3 reads TGTGCCAGCTCACCTCTCGGACAGGGTGTAGAGCAGTACTTC. Translated, it gives CASSPLGQGVEQYF.

The chain couples TRBV12-3 or TRBV12-4 to TRBJ1-6; D is possibly TRBD1 (5 bases). V was trimmed by 7 bases and J by 10 bases, leaving 11 bases between them. The CDR3 spans 12 residues. The CDR3 coding sequence is TGTGCCAGCAAGCAGGGATTATCACCCCTCCACTTT. This encodes CASKQGLSPLHF.

This clone was observed a few times. The rearrangement joins TRBV5-6 to TRBJ2-2; 8 bases align to TRBD2. CDR3 size: 15 residues. Trimming at V came to 1 base and at J to 4 bases, leaving 3 bases not matched to a gene. From germline, CDR1 is SGHDT and CDR2 YYEEEE. CDR3 amino acids: CASSLSGSTTGELFF. Written as DNA, the CDR3 is TGTGCCAGCAGCTTGAGCGGGAGTACCACCGGGGAGCTGTTTTTT.

The V call is TRBV12-5, the J call TRBJ2-1; 13 bases are shared with TRBD2. The CDR3 sequence is 19 residues long. Trimming at V came to 4 bases and at J to 0 bases, leaving 9 bases not matched to a gene. Per germline, CDR1 LGHNT and CDR2 FRNRAP. The CDR3 spells CASGSPRTSGRISYNEQFF. CDR3 sequence (DNA): TGTGCTAGTGGTTCCCCAAGGACTAGCGGGAGAATCTCCTACAATGAGCAGTTCTTC.

This clone was counted a few times. V gene TRBV6-2 or TRBV6-3 combines with J gene TRBJ1-5; TRBD1 aligns across 9 bases. There are 19 residues in the CDR3. CDR1 is MNHEY, CDR2 SVGEGT, per germline. V lost 5 bases to trimming and J lost 4 bases; unmatched junction nucleotides: 18. This chain's CDR3 is CASSQATGTGLGGNQPQHF. The CDR3 nucleotides are TGTGCCAGCAGTCAAGCGACCGGGACAGGGTTAGGTGGTAATCAGCCCCAGCATTTT.

The chain recombines TRBV7-2 with TRBJ1-4; the D gene is possibly TRBD1 (5 bases). Per the germline V gene, CDR1 is SGHTA and CDR2 is FQGNSA. This CDR3 has 16 amino acids. Trimming stripped 5 bases from V and 2 bases from J, with 15 bases between. CDR3 coding DNA: TGTGCCAGCAGCCCCAACCCCCCAGGGACTAATGAAAAACTGTTTTTT. Translating gives CASSPNPPGTNEKLFF.

V and J are TRBV5-4 and TRBJ1-2; 7 nucleotides line up with TRBD1. The V and J ends lost 2 bases and 2 bases, in that order; junction bases with no gene match: 3. From germline, CDR1 is SGHNT and CDR2 YYREEE (reference sequence). The CDR3 is made up of 14 amino acids. The CDR3 spells CASSLDRANYGYTF. The CDR3, as DNA: TGTGCCAGCAGCTTAGACAGGGCAAACTATGGCTACACCTTC. Combining the CDR3 with reference TRBV5-4 and TRBJ1-2 gives the whole variable domain ETGVTQSPTHLIKTRGQQVTLRCSSQSGHNTVSWYQQALGQGPQFIFQYYREEENGRGNFPPRFSGLQFPNYSSELNVNALELDDSALYLCASSLDRANYGYTFGSGTRLTVV.

In this sample, this clone turned up once. This chain links TRBV4-3 with TRBJ1-2; tentative D call: TRBD1 (6 bases). In germline, CDR1 is LGHNA, CDR2 YSLEER. Trimming stripped 1 base from V and 4 bases from J, with 10 bases between. The CDR3 totals 14 residues. CDR3 in DNA: TGCGCCAGCAGCCAAGGTATAGGGGGCTATGGCTACACCTTC. Protein product: CASSQGIGGYGYTF.

The chain is built from TRBV4-2 and TRBJ1-1, with D perhaps matching TRBD1 (5 bases). Per the germline V gene, CDR1 is LGHNA and CDR2 is YNFKEQ. Trimming pared 0 bases from V and 6 bases from J, leaving 14 bases between. This CDR3 has 15 amino acids. CDR3 in DNA: TGTGCCAGCAGCCAAGATTTGGCCACGGGGGCTGAAGCTTTCTTT. Residues: CASSQDLATGAEAFF.

The chain combines TRBV30 with TRBJ2-7, with a weak D call TRBD1 (6 bases). The CDR3 is 12 residues long. V shed 7 bases and J shed 1 base, with 11 bases lying between them. Germline CDR1 reads GTSNPN; CDR2 reads SVGIG (reference sequence). CDR3 nucleotide sequence: TGTGCCTCATGGACAGCATCCTACGAGCAGTACTTC. It yields the protein CASWTASYEQYF.

CDR3 protein: CAWSVQAFNEKLFF. CDR3 bases: TGTGCCTGGAGTGTACAGGCGTTTAATGAAAAACTGTTTTTT. This chain connects TRBV30 to TRBJ1-4; weak D call: TRBD1 (5 bases). Trimming stripped 0 bases from V and 4 bases from J, with 9 bases between. The CDR3 loop spans 14 amino acids. CDR1 and CDR2 (germline): GTSNPN, SVGIG (reference sequence).

The gene calls are TRBV7-2 and TRBJ2-7; 7 bases agree with TRBD2. Looked up from germline, CDR1 is SGHTA and CDR2 is FQGNSA. Losses at the gene ends were 3 bases for V and 3 bases for J; bases not matched to a gene: 5. The CDR3 sequence is 14 residues long. CDR3 sequence reads: CASSFTGGDYEQYF. Written as DNA, the CDR3 is TGTGCCAGCAGCTTCACGGGAGGCGACTACGAGCAGTACTTC.

The sample holds one count of this clone. The identical CDR3 is also encoded by other nucleotide sequences in the sample. This chain connects TRBV18 to TRBJ1-1; no clear D gene. Trimming pared 2 bases from V and 1 base from J, leaving 8 bases between. Germline V lookup: CDR1 KGHSH, CDR2 LQKENI. The length of the CDR3 is 14 residues. Here the CDR3 DNA reads TGTGCCAGCTCACCAATCACCAGGAACACTGAAGCTTTCTTT. It translates to CASSPITRNTEAFF.